Listed below are T cell receptor beta chains from one sample, sequenced in a study of blood T cell repertoires in COVID-19. Produced via immunoSEQ multiplex PCR; TCRdb's table is partial and in-frame only. This sample has 85,000 to 130,000 clones; around 87% occur once, and the top ten carry roughly 15%. The sample consisted of peripheral blood. The receptor source for this set is a man aged 50-59 years with acute or convalescent COVID-19. The CDR3 runs from the conserved cysteine through the conserved F or W. The D gene is left open where the match is weak. The size entry is marked missing in some rows and otherwise reads once, few, many or a size class.

V gene	J gene	D gene	clone size	CDR3 DNA	CDR3 protein
TRBV7-7	TRBJ2-5	-	few	TGTGCCAGCAGCTACAGGGAGGGTGGGCAAGAGACCCAGTACTTC	CASSYREGGQETQYF
TRBV6-5	TRBJ1-1	-	-	TGTGCCAGCAGTTACAAGGGGGTGGAAACTGAAGCTTTCTTT	CASSYKGVETEAFF
TRBV3-1/TRBV3-2	TRBJ1-5	TRBD1	few	TGTGCCAGCAGCTTTACAGGGGATCAGCCCCAGCATTTT	CASSFTGDQPQHF
TRBV30	TRBJ1-1	TRBD1	-	TGTGCCTGGAGTAGCGGACAGGGAGGCACTGAAGCTTTCTTT	CAWSSGQGGTEAFF
TRBV18	TRBJ1-3	-	-	TGTGCCAGCTCACCAGTTGCAGGAACCTCTGGAAACACCATATATTTT	CASSPVAGTSGNTIYF
TRBV15	TRBJ2-1	TRBD2	few	TGTGCCACCAGCAGGGGAAGGACTAGTGAGCAGTTCTTC	CATSRGRTSEQFF
TRBV6-6	TRBJ2-5	TRBD1	-	TGTGCCAGCAGGCCCGACAGGGTCCAAGAGACCCAGTACTTC	CASRPDRVQETQYF
TRBV29-1	TRBJ2-1	TRBD2	-	TGCAGCGTTGGAGGACTAGCGGGGATTGTCAATGAGCAGTTCTTC	CSVGGLAGIVNEQFF
TRBV11-3	TRBJ2-1	TRBD2	-	TGTGCCAGCACCCCCCCAGGGACTAGCGGGAGTCGGTCCTACAATGAGCAGTTCTTC	CASTPPGTSGSRSYNEQFF
TRBV4-2	TRBJ2-3	TRBD2	-	TGTGCCAGCAGCCAAGAAAGGCTTAGCGGGAGAACGAATACGCAGTATTTT	CASSQERLSGRTNTQYF
TRBV2	TRBJ2-7	TRBD1	-	TGTGCCAGATTAAACACCGGGACAGCTAATCCCGAGCAGTACTTC	CARLNTGTANPEQYF
TRBV19	TRBJ1-5	-	-	TGTGCCAGTAGTATAGAGGGGGCGGGCAATCAGCCCCAGCATTTT	CASSIEGAGNQPQHF
TRBV7-9	TRBJ2-6	-	-	TGTGCCAGCAGCATCCAAAGACAGATCTCTGGGGCCAACGTCCTGACTTTC	CASSIQRQISGANVLTF
TRBV5-1	TRBJ2-7	TRBD1	-	TGCGCCAGCAGCCCGTCCGCCAGGGGGACCTACGAGCAGTACTTC	CASSPSARGTYEQYF
TRBV2	TRBJ1-2	-	-	TGTGCCAGCAGCCCGGGACAAGTCTATGGCTACACCTTC	CASSPGQVYGYTF
TRBV19	TRBJ2-7	-	-	TGTGCCAGTGGGAGGACAGGCGCCTACGAGCAGTACTTC	CASGRTGAYEQYF
TRBV5-1	TRBJ2-5	TRBD1	-	TGCGCCAGCAGGTACCAGGGGGCACAAGAGACCCAGTACTTC	CASRYQGAQETQYF
TRBV11-2	TRBJ2-1	-	-	TGTGCCAGCAGCACCCGACAGGGGGGCAGCGGGAGAACGTCAGGGGAGCAGTTCTTC	CASSTRQGGSGRTSGEQFF
TRBV6-5	TRBJ1-2	TRBD1	-	TGTGCCAGCAGTACGGGACAGGATGGCTACACCTTC	CASSTGQDGYTF
TRBV7-6	TRBJ2-7	-	-	TGTGCCAGCAGCTTAGAAACAGGAAGCTCCTACGAGCAGTACTTC	CASSLETGSSYEQYF
TRBV2	TRBJ2-3	TRBD1	-	TGTGCCAGCAGTGAGCAGGGGGCCAAAGATACGCAGTATTTT	CASSEQGAKDTQYF
TRBV2	TRBJ2-2	-	-	TGTGCCAGCAGTGGGACTACCATAAACACCGGGGAGCTGTTTTTT	CASSGTTINTGELFF
TRBV5-4	TRBJ2-7	-	-	TGTGCCAGCAGCACGGACTCAAACTACGAGCAGTACTTC	CASSTDSNYEQYF
TRBV3-1/TRBV3-2	TRBJ2-1	-	-	TGTGCCAGCAGCAAGACCCCGGGTCAAAACGAGCAGTTCTTC	CASSKTPGQNEQFF
TRBV6-5	TRBJ2-7	TRBD2	-	TGTGCCAGCAGTTATCGCGGGAGAGCGTTGGGGAACGAGCAGTACTTC	CASSYRGRALGNEQYF
TRBV28	TRBJ1-3	-	once	TGTGCCAGCATTAACTCTGGAAACACCATATATTTT	CASINSGNTIYF
TRBV7-9	TRBJ1-5	-	-	TGTGCCAGCAGCTTACAGGGTGATCAGCCCCAGCATTTT	CASSLQGDQPQHF
TRBV18	TRBJ2-3	TRBD2	-	TGTGCCAGCTCACCACCTGTGACTAGCGGGCCTCTAACGCAGTATTTT	CASSPPVTSGPLTQYF
TRBV25-1	TRBJ2-3	TRBD2	few	TGTGCCAGCTCGGGACTACGTCGGACAGATACGCAGTATTTT	CASSGLRRTDTQYF
TRBV28	TRBJ2-7	-	-	TGTGCCAGCAGTTTCAGGGGTCCCGGCGAGCAGTACTTC	CASSFRGPGEQYF
TRBV6-6	TRBJ2-7	TRBD2	-	TGTGCCAGCAGTTACTCTACTAGCGGGATCTACGAGCAGTACTTC	CASSYSTSGIYEQYF
TRBV2	TRBJ2-4	-	many	TGTGCCAGCAGTGAAAAGTCAGGGGCCAAAAACATTCAGTACTTC	CASSEKSGAKNIQYF
TRBV10-2	TRBJ2-1	TRBD2	-	TGCGCCAGCAGTGAGCCCTCGACTAGCGGGAGTTTAGGGGAGCAGTTCTTC	CASSEPSTSGSLGEQFF
TRBV3-1/TRBV3-2	TRBJ2-1	-	-	TGTGCCAGCAGCTTACAGAATGAGCAGTTCTTC	CASSLQNEQFF
TRBV27	TRBJ2-7	-	-	TGTGCCAGCAGTTCCCGGGAGAAAATGTACGAGCAGTACTTC	CASSSREKMYEQYF
TRBV5-6	TRBJ1-1	-	-	TGTGCCAGCAGCCCAGACAGTATGAACACTGAAGCTTTCTTT	CASSPDSMNTEAFF